This is a list of T cell receptor beta chains from one sample in a study of blood T cell repertoires in COVID-19. The protocol was immunoSEQ multiplex PCR, while the TCRdb copy is restricted to in-frame clones and leaves out a portion. The table lists roughly 310,000 clones, 85% to 90% of them singletons. The specimen sequenced was peripheral blood. These receptor sequences come from a woman aged 30 to 39 with COVID-19, enrolled during active disease. Both conserved end residues are part of each CDR3. Fields, in order: clone size, J gene, D gene, V gene, CDR3 length, CDR3 DNA, CDR3 protein. The D gene is left open where the match is weak. A clone size is listed for some rows: how often the clone was seen (once, few, many), or a class if it is expanded.

clone_size: .
j_call: TRBJ2-6
d_call: .
v_call: TRBV2
cdr3_length: 16
cdr3_nt: TGTGCCAGCAGCCTTACTAGACCGACGGGGGCCAACGTCCTGACTTTC
cdr3_aa: CASSLTRPTGANVLTF

clone_size: .
j_call: TRBJ1-2
d_call: .
v_call: TRBV30
cdr3_length: 13
cdr3_nt: TGTGCCTGGGGCAGACCCGGGGGGTATGGCTACACCTTC
cdr3_aa: CAWGRPGGYGYTF

clone_size: once
j_call: TRBJ1-2
d_call: .
v_call: TRBV30
cdr3_length: 12
cdr3_nt: TGTGCCTGGAGATTGCAGGGAGGCGGCTACACCTTC
cdr3_aa: CAWRLQGGGYTF

clone_size: .
j_call: TRBJ2-1
d_call: TRBD2
v_call: TRBV7-6
cdr3_length: 15
cdr3_nt: TGTGCCAGCAGCCAGGAAGCGGGAGGGTACAATGAGCAGTTCTTC
cdr3_aa: CASSQEAGGYNEQFF

clone_size: .
j_call: TRBJ1-5
d_call: TRBD1
v_call: TRBV18
cdr3_length: 15
cdr3_nt: TGTGCCAGCTCAGGAGGGACAGGGGTCAATCAGCCCCAGCATTTT
cdr3_aa: CASSGGTGVNQPQHF

clone_size: .
j_call: TRBJ1-2
d_call: TRBD1
v_call: TRBV19
cdr3_length: 13
cdr3_nt: TGTGCCAGTAGTATGGACCGACAGGGAGGCTACACCTTC
cdr3_aa: CASSMDRQGGYTF

clone_size: .
j_call: TRBJ1-1
d_call: .
v_call: TRBV5-4
cdr3_length: 13
cdr3_nt: TGTGCCAGCAGCTTGCGGGGGAACACTGAAGCTTTCTTT
cdr3_aa: CASSLRGNTEAFF

clone_size: .
j_call: TRBJ2-7
d_call: .
v_call: TRBV19
cdr3_length: 13
cdr3_nt: TGTGCCAGTAGTATAGAGGGCACCTACGAGCAGTACTTC
cdr3_aa: CASSIEGTYEQYF

clone_size: .
j_call: TRBJ1-4
d_call: .
v_call: TRBV25-1
cdr3_length: 15
cdr3_nt: TGTGCCAGCAGTCTCCGGGGATTGACTAATGAAAAACTGTTTTTT
cdr3_aa: CASSLRGLTNEKLFF

clone_size: .
j_call: TRBJ2-7
d_call: .
v_call: TRBV27
cdr3_length: 13
cdr3_nt: TGTGCCAGCAGTTTACAGGGGTCCTACGAGCAGTACTTC
cdr3_aa: CASSLQGSYEQYF

clone_size: few
j_call: TRBJ1-5
d_call: .
v_call: TRBV27
cdr3_length: 17
cdr3_nt: TGTGCCAGCAGTTTGGGGCGTGGGAGGGGAAGCAATCAGCCCCAGCATTTT
cdr3_aa: CASSLGRGRGSNQPQHF

clone_size: .
j_call: TRBJ1-1
d_call: TRBD1
v_call: TRBV5-1
cdr3_length: 14
cdr3_nt: TGCGCCAGCAGATCACTAACAGGGGGCACTGAAGCTTTCTTT
cdr3_aa: CASRSLTGGTEAFF

clone_size: .
j_call: TRBJ1-1
d_call: .
v_call: TRBV30
cdr3_length: 12
cdr3_nt: TGTGCCTGGAAGGACAGTATATATGAAGCTTTCTTT
cdr3_aa: CAWKDSIYEAFF

clone_size: .
j_call: TRBJ1-6
d_call: .
v_call: TRBV2
cdr3_length: 13
cdr3_nt: TGTGCCAGCAGTGGGACTGCGAATTCACCCCTCCACTTT
cdr3_aa: CASSGTANSPLHF

clone_size: once
j_call: TRBJ1-2
d_call: .
v_call: TRBV6-5
cdr3_length: 14
cdr3_nt: TGTGCCAGCAGTTATATTCAGGGCCACTATGGCTACACCTTC
cdr3_aa: CASSYIQGHYGYTF

clone_size: .
j_call: TRBJ2-1
d_call: TRBD2
v_call: TRBV4-1
cdr3_length: 18
cdr3_nt: TGCGCCAGCAGCCAAGGACTAGCGGGAGTTCTGCGGTACAATGAGCAGTTCTTC
cdr3_aa: CASSQGLAGVLRYNEQFF

clone_size: .
j_call: TRBJ2-7
d_call: .
v_call: TRBV30
cdr3_length: 13
cdr3_nt: TGTGCCTGGAGTGTATCCAGCTCCTACGAGCAGTACTTC
cdr3_aa: CAWSVSSSYEQYF

clone_size: .
j_call: TRBJ1-1
d_call: TRBD1
v_call: TRBV18
cdr3_length: 17
cdr3_nt: TGTGCCAGCTCCCCTAACTTACTAACTGACAGGGGCACTGAAGCTTTCTTT
cdr3_aa: CASSPNLLTDRGTEAFF

clone_size: .
j_call: TRBJ1-3
d_call: TRBD1
v_call: TRBV9
cdr3_length: 15
cdr3_nt: TGTGCCAGCAGCTCGTCGGGACAGGCCGGAAACACCATATATTTT
cdr3_aa: CASSSSGQAGNTIYF

clone_size: .
j_call: TRBJ1-1
d_call: .
v_call: TRBV12-3/TRBV12-4
cdr3_length: 13
cdr3_nt: TGTGCCAGCAGTTTAACAGGGAACACTGAAGCTTTCTTT
cdr3_aa: CASSLTGNTEAFF

clone_size: .
j_call: TRBJ2-7
d_call: TRBD2
v_call: TRBV25-1
cdr3_length: 13
cdr3_nt: TGTGCCAGCAGTGGGGCGGGGGTCGAGGAGCAGTACTTC
cdr3_aa: CASSGAGVEEQYF

clone_size: .
j_call: TRBJ2-5
d_call: .
v_call: TRBV7-9
cdr3_length: 12
cdr3_nt: TGTGCCAGCAGCTCCCCGGTCGGGACCCAGTACTTC
cdr3_aa: CASSSPVGTQYF

clone_size: few
j_call: TRBJ2-3
d_call: TRBD2
v_call: TRBV5-4
cdr3_length: 15
cdr3_nt: TGTGCCAGCAGCTTGGAACTAGCGAAAACAGATACGCAGTATTTT
cdr3_aa: CASSLELAKTDTQYF

clone_size: .
j_call: TRBJ2-3
d_call: TRBD1
v_call: TRBV27
cdr3_length: 16
cdr3_nt: TGTGCCAGCAGCCAAACTCAGGGGGCGGGTACAGATACGCAGTATTTT
cdr3_aa: CASSQTQGAGTDTQYF

clone_size: .
j_call: TRBJ1-2
d_call: TRBD1
v_call: TRBV11-1
cdr3_length: 15
cdr3_nt: TGTGCCAGCAGACCAACAGGGGGACTCAACTATGGCTACACCTTC
cdr3_aa: CASRPTGGLNYGYTF

clone_size: .
j_call: TRBJ2-7
d_call: TRBD2
v_call: TRBV2
cdr3_length: 12
cdr3_nt: TGTGCCAGCAGGGGAGGGGACTACGAGCAGTACTTC
cdr3_aa: CASRGGDYEQYF

clone_size: .
j_call: TRBJ2-7
d_call: TRBD2
v_call: TRBV29-1
cdr3_length: 14
cdr3_nt: TGCAGCATAAGACTAGCGGGAAATCCCTACGAGCAGTACTTC
cdr3_aa: CSIRLAGNPYEQYF

clone_size: .
j_call: TRBJ1-5
d_call: TRBD1
v_call: TRBV28
cdr3_length: 15
cdr3_nt: TGTGCCAGCAGTCCCATCGACAGGGATAATCAGCCCCAGCATTTT
cdr3_aa: CASSPIDRDNQPQHF

clone_size: .
j_call: TRBJ1-3
d_call: .
v_call: TRBV27
cdr3_length: 16
cdr3_nt: TGTGCCAGCAGTTTTGGGCCCCTAGGGGCTGGAAACACCATATATTTT
cdr3_aa: CASSFGPLGAGNTIYF

clone_size: .
j_call: TRBJ2-7
d_call: TRBD2
v_call: TRBV4-1
cdr3_length: 15
cdr3_nt: TGCGCCAGCAGCCCTCTAGCGGGGGCGTCCTACGAGCAGTACTTC
cdr3_aa: CASSPLAGASYEQYF

clone_size: .
j_call: TRBJ1-1
d_call: .
v_call: TRBV27
cdr3_length: 14
cdr3_nt: TGTGCCAGCAGTTTAAGGCTTGGAGGGACTGAAGCTTTCTTT
cdr3_aa: CASSLRLGGTEAFF

clone_size: once
j_call: TRBJ2-5
d_call: TRBD2
v_call: TRBV11-3
cdr3_length: 14
cdr3_nt: TGTGCCAGCAGCCAATTAGCGGGAGCAGAGACCCAGTACTTC
cdr3_aa: CASSQLAGAETQYF

clone_size: once
j_call: TRBJ2-7
d_call: TRBD2
v_call: TRBV7-6
cdr3_length: 17
cdr3_nt: TGTGCCAGCAGTTACAGACAGGGAACTAGCGGGAGTTACGAGCAGTACTTC
cdr3_aa: CASSYRQGTSGSYEQYF

clone_size: once
j_call: TRBJ1-5
d_call: .
v_call: TRBV10-3
cdr3_length: 18
cdr3_nt: TGTGCCATCAGTAAGATGTATTTGGGGCAGGCAGACAATCAGCCCCAGCATTTT
cdr3_aa: CAISKMYLGQADNQPQHF

clone_size: .
j_call: TRBJ1-1
d_call: .
v_call: TRBV7-8
cdr3_length: 14
cdr3_nt: TGTGCCAGCAGCTTATTTGGGGAGGGCACTGAAGCTTTCTTT
cdr3_aa: CASSLFGEGTEAFF

clone_size: .
j_call: TRBJ2-7
d_call: .
v_call: TRBV5-1
cdr3_length: 14
cdr3_nt: TGCGCCAGCAGCTTGGGAGCGTTAGCGAGCGAGCAGTACTTC
cdr3_aa: CASSLGALASEQYF

clone_size: once
j_call: TRBJ2-3
d_call: .
v_call: TRBV7-3
cdr3_length: 14
cdr3_nt: TGTGCCAGCAGCTTATTAGCCCCCACAGATACGCAGTATTTT
cdr3_aa: CASSLLAPTDTQYF

clone_size: .
j_call: TRBJ1-2
d_call: .
v_call: TRBV27
cdr3_length: 13
cdr3_nt: TGTGCCAGCAGTCCGGGACAAGACTATGGCTACACCTTC
cdr3_aa: CASSPGQDYGYTF

clone_size: .
j_call: TRBJ2-1
d_call: TRBD2
v_call: TRBV6-1
cdr3_length: 16
cdr3_nt: TGTGCCAGCAGTGAATTTACGACTAGCCCCTACAATGAGCAGTTCTTC
cdr3_aa: CASSEFTTSPYNEQFF

clone_size: .
j_call: TRBJ2-1
d_call: .
v_call: TRBV28
cdr3_length: 17
cdr3_nt: TGTGCCAGCAGTTCCCCCGCCTCCGCGAGCTCCTACAATGAGCAGTTCTTC
cdr3_aa: CASSSPASASSYNEQFF

clone_size: .
j_call: TRBJ2-7
d_call: TRBD1
v_call: TRBV7-6
cdr3_length: 15
cdr3_nt: TGTGCCAGCAGTCCAGGTGGGACAGGACTCTACGAGCAGTACTTC
cdr3_aa: CASSPGGTGLYEQYF

clone_size: .
j_call: TRBJ2-7
d_call: .
v_call: TRBV5-1
cdr3_length: 13
cdr3_nt: TGCGCCAGCAGCTCGGGAGACGTCTACGAGCAGTACTTC
cdr3_aa: CASSSGDVYEQYF

clone_size: .
j_call: TRBJ2-1
d_call: TRBD2
v_call: TRBV5-1
cdr3_length: 14
cdr3_nt: TGCGCCAGCAGCGTGGGACTAGCGGGAGGTGAGCAGTTCTTC
cdr3_aa: CASSVGLAGGEQFF

clone_size: .
j_call: TRBJ2-2
d_call: TRBD1
v_call: TRBV5-1
cdr3_length: 17
cdr3_nt: TGCGCCAGCAGCTTGTCCGGGACAGGAGTGAACACCGGGGAGCTGTTTTTT
cdr3_aa: CASSLSGTGVNTGELFF

clone_size: few
j_call: TRBJ1-5
d_call: TRBD1
v_call: TRBV2
cdr3_length: 14
cdr3_nt: TGTGCCAGCACTACCCGACAGGGCACGGAGCCCCAGCATTTT
cdr3_aa: CASTTRQGTEPQHF

clone_size: .
j_call: TRBJ2-2
d_call: .
v_call: TRBV5-1
cdr3_length: 15
cdr3_nt: TGCGCCAGCTCGACGGAGCTGTCTTCCACCGGGGAGCTGTTTTTT
cdr3_aa: CASSTELSSTGELFF

clone_size: .
j_call: TRBJ2-6
d_call: .
v_call: TRBV5-5
cdr3_length: 19
cdr3_nt: TGTGCCAGCAGCTTGTCAGCGGTCAGGGGTTACTCTGGGGCCAACGTCCTGACTTTC
cdr3_aa: CASSLSAVRGYSGANVLTF

clone_size: .
j_call: TRBJ1-1
d_call: .
v_call: TRBV2
cdr3_length: 13
cdr3_nt: TGTGCCAGCAGTAGAGGGGGGAACACTGAAGCTTTCTTT
cdr3_aa: CASSRGGNTEAFF

clone_size: .
j_call: TRBJ1-5
d_call: .
v_call: TRBV24-1
cdr3_length: 14
cdr3_nt: TGTGCCACCAGTGATGGAACAGGGCATCAGCCCCAGCATTTT
cdr3_aa: CATSDGTGHQPQHF

clone_size: .
j_call: TRBJ1-6
d_call: .
v_call: TRBV18
cdr3_length: 17
cdr3_nt: TGTGCCAGCTCACCACTGCCAGCAGGGACCTATAATTCACCCCTCCACTTT
cdr3_aa: CASSPLPAGTYNSPLHF

clone_size: .
j_call: TRBJ1-3
d_call: TRBD1
v_call: TRBV7-9
cdr3_length: 14
cdr3_nt: TGTGCCAGCAGCCGACAGGGCTCTGGAAACACCATATATTTT
cdr3_aa: CASSRQGSGNTIYF

clone_size: .
j_call: TRBJ2-5
d_call: .
v_call: TRBV6-5
cdr3_length: 14
cdr3_nt: TGTGCCAGCAGAGTTATCTATCTACAAGAGACCCAGTACTTC
cdr3_aa: CASRVIYLQETQYF